This T cell receptor beta chain was obtained from a study of identical twins. The authors used template switching to add a universal primer site and gave cDNA unique molecular identifiers. One entry per CDR3 protein results from TCRdb running MiXCR on the 5' RACE reads. There are around 490,000 distinct CDR3 sequences in the sample; roughly an eighth occur only once, and approximately 1% lies in the top ten. This clonotype came up a few times. What it recognizes is unknown. Its ends do not fully match the called genes, so a read error is possible. Findings of the study overall: Compared with unrelated sharing, twin-shared out-of-frame alpha sequences had more low-probability sequences. Twin pairs had excess sharing that was weaker in beta out-of-frame sequences. The study drew conclusions from cross-sectional statistical analysis, not from following the same donors.

These data are also associated with another study on yellow fever vaccine responses in identical twins.

The sequenced sample consisted of CD4+ T cells sorted from blood. The receptor comes from a young woman in good health.

CDR3 amino acids: CASSSQGAQETQYF. The CDR3 DNA is TGTGCTAGCAGCTCCCAGGGCGCCCAAGAGACCCAGTACTTC. The chain uses TRBV7-7 and TRBJ2-5; D perhaps matches TRBD1 (5 bases). The CDR3 covers 14 residues. CDR1 is SSHAT and CDR2 is FNYEAQ in the germline V gene (reference sequence).